This is a list of T cell receptor beta chains from one sample in a study of T cells in localized non-small cell lung cancer. Sequencing was performed with immunoSEQ multiplex PCR; in TCRdb, only in-frame clones are kept and a portion is missing. The repertoire includes tens of thousands of clones, 88% of them detected once, and over 2.5% sits in the top ten. This material consisted of peripheral blood, taken before any cancer treatment. The source of these receptors is a female donor older than 55 with stage I squamous cell lung carcinoma. The conserved cysteine and the conserved F or W are not part of the CDR3 here.

j_call: TRBJ2-5; v_call: TRBV4-3; cdr3_aa: ASSQDSRLDQETQY
j_call: TRBJ2-5; v_call: TRBV18; cdr3_aa: ASSPQFQETQY
j_call: TRBJ1-2; v_call: TRBV6-5; cdr3_aa: ASSYKLSDGYT
j_call: TRBJ2-1; v_call: TRBV5-1; cdr3_aa: ASSLTSGGGVEQF
j_call: TRBJ1-5; v_call: TRBV27; cdr3_aa: ASSPRTGNNQPQH
j_call: TRBJ2-5; v_call: TRBV7-2; cdr3_aa: ASSLGGAGGPQETQY
j_call: TRBJ2-3; v_call: TRBV19; cdr3_aa: ASSIEGSLDTQY
j_call: TRBJ2-7; v_call: TRBV5-8; cdr3_aa: ASSFLKQRGEQY
j_call: TRBJ2-3; v_call: TRBV4-1; cdr3_aa: ASSRAGGIDTQY
j_call: TRBJ2-2; v_call: TRBV5-4; cdr3_aa: ASSLGTSGVDGELF